The 25 T cell receptor beta chains in this list originate from one sample, sequenced in a study of T cells after yellow fever vaccination. TCRdb reprocessed the 5' RACE reads with MiXCR, giving one entry per CDR3 protein. In the table there are some 400,000 distinct CDR3 sequences, 6.2% of which are singletons. This specimen consisted of PBMCs, obtained 5 days after the yellow fever booster vaccination. The receptors derive from a man younger than 45 who received the YFV17D yellow fever vaccine.

Many counts were recorded for this clonotype. The chain employs TRBV12-3 or TRBV12-4 and TRBJ2-5; D unclear. V lost 3 bases to trimming and J lost 2 bases, with 22 bases between them. The CDR3 contains 18 residues. The CDR3 sequence is CASSFRPLMNHRQETQYF. As DNA, the CDR3 is TGTGCCAGCAGTTTTCGGCCCCTCATGAACCATCGGCAAGAGACCCAGTACTTC.

The chain uses TRBV18 and TRBJ2-7; TRBD1 or TRBD2 may be the D gene (5 bases each). Germline values: CDR1 KGHSH, CDR2 LQKENI. This CDR3 contains 13 residues. V was trimmed by 8 bases and J by 0 bases, leaving 11 bases between them. The CDR3 DNA follows: TGTGCCAGCCGGACACGGGACTCCTACGAGCAGTACTTC. Translated: CASRTRDSYEQYF.

This clonotype was seen many times. The chain has TRBV7-2 and TRBJ2-1; maybe TRBD2 (6 bases). V lost 5 bases to trimming and J lost 4 bases, with 15 bases between them. This CDR3 spans 15 amino acids. Per germline, CDR1 SGHTA and CDR2 FQGNSA. The DNA of the CDR3 is TGTGCCAGCAGCCTCGGGATAGCGGAATACAATGAGCAGTTCTTC. Its protein is CASSLGIAEYNEQFF.

The sample holds many counts of this clonotype. V and J are TRBV20-1 and TRBJ2-1; 7 bases match TRBD2. In germline, CDR1 is DFQATT, CDR2 SNEGSKA (reference sequence). The CDR3 spans 15 residues. Trimming took 4 bases from V and 4 from J; bases not matched to a gene: 10. The CDR3, as DNA: TGCAGTGCTACTTCGGGACTAACCTCATACAATGAGCAGTTCTTC. This codes for CSATSGLTSYNEQFF.

This clonotype was counted between two and nine times. This chain connects TRBV12-3 or TRBV12-4 to TRBJ2-7, with 8 bases identical to TRBD1. With V trimmed by 5 bases and J by 6 bases, 9 bases remained unmatched. The CDR3 has 14 amino acids. The CDR3 protein is CASSRQGSESEQYF. CDR3 DNA sequence: TGTGCCAGCAGTAGACAGGGGAGCGAATCCGAGCAGTACTTC.

The V gene is TRBV5-1, the J gene TRBJ1-6; D possibly corresponds to TRBD1 (5 bases). The V gene lost 4 bases and the J gene lost 7 bases, with 18 bases spanning the gap. The CDR3 is 16 amino acids. The germline V gene encodes CDR1 SGHRS and CDR2 YFSETQ. CDR3 in amino acids: CASSRGTDYTNSPLHF. The CDR3, as DNA: TGCGCCAGCAGCCGGGGGACGGACTACACGAATTCACCCCTCCACTTT.

This clonotype was counted between two and nine times. V gene TRBV14 combines with J gene TRBJ1-2; no definite D call. V was pared by 0 bases and J by 4 bases, with 12 bases between. The CDR3 totals 15 residues. Germline V gene data show CDR1 as SGHDN and CDR2 as FVKESK. CDR3 region: CASSQDIWNVYGYTF. Written as DNA, the CDR3 is TGTGCCAGCAGCCAAGATATTTGGAACGTCTATGGCTACACCTTC.

In DNA form, the CDR3 reads TGTGCCACCTCCCGAGGGGACGGGACAGGGGTCTTAGAGACCCAGTACTTC. This sequence encodes CATSRGDGTGVLETQYF. V usage is TRBV19 and J usage is TRBJ2-5; 10 bases fit TRBD1. The CDR3 covers 17 residues. The ends lost 10 bases at V and 4 bases at J; junction bases unmatched: 18. The germline V gene encodes CDR1 LNHDA and CDR2 SQIVND (reference sequence).

J is TRBJ2-3 and V is TRBV12-5, with TRBD2 matching 12 bases. J gave up 1 base and V 3 bases, and 14 bases lay outside the gene matches. The CDR3 sequence is 20 residues long. The V gene's germline CDR1 is LGHNT and CDR2 FRNRAP. CDR3 in amino acids: CASGFSTASGRADGTDTQYF. The DNA for the CDR3 is TGTGCTAGTGGTTTTTCTACAGCTAGCGGGAGGGCCGACGGCACAGATACGCAGTATTTT.

This clonotype was seen at least ten times. This chain uses TRBV5-8 with TRBJ2-1; 9 positions match TRBD1. Germline CDR1 SGHTS, CDR2 YDEGEE. The trim removed 4 bases at V and 9 bases at J, leaving 14 bases unmatched. This CDR3 region has 16 residues. CDR3 sequence: CASSARTGVSIGEQFF. The CDR3 DNA follows: TGTGCCAGCAGCGCCAGGACAGGGGTATCGATTGGTGAGCAGTTCTTC.

This clonotype was counted ten times or more. The chain couples TRBV7-2 to TRBJ2-1; D gene unclear. The CDR3 has 16 residues. V was pared by 4 bases and J by 8 bases, with 21 bases between. Germline CDR1 reads SGHTA; CDR2 reads FQGNSA. DNA of the CDR3: TGTGCCAGCAGCTCCCGGATGGTTACCCTCGGGTATGAGCAGTTCTTC. Amino acids: CASSSRMVTLGYEQFF. Full variable domain (remainder filled in from reference TRBV7-2 and TRBJ2-1): GAGVSQSPSNKVTEKGKDVELRCDPISGHTALYWYRQSLGQGLEFLIYFQGNSAPDKSGLPSDRFSAERTGGSVSTLTIQRTQQEDSAVYLCASSSRMVTLGYEQFFGPGTRLTVL.

The rearrangement joins TRBV12-3 or TRBV12-4 to TRBJ2-3, with TRBD2 matching 8 bases. V gave up 6 bases and J gave up 3 bases; unmatched junction bases: 8. This CDR3 spans 15 amino acids. The CDR3 here is CASSPGGGETDTQYF. In DNA, the CDR3 is TGTGCCAGCAGCCCGGGGGGGGGTGAAACAGATACGCAGTATTTT.

This clonotype has ten or more counts. The J gene is TRBJ2-1, the V gene TRBV5-1, with D possibly matching TRBD2 (5 bases). V lost 0 bases and J lost 3, with 10 bases in between. Germline-derived CDR1 and CDR2 are SGHRS and YFSETQ. This CDR3 has 15 residues. The CDR3 reads CASSLERAGYNEQFF. CDR3 nucleotides: TGCGCCAGCAGCTTGGAGAGGGCCGGCTACAATGAGCAGTTCTTC.

In its sample, this clonotype was seen many times. The J gene is TRBJ2-3, the V gene TRBV29-1, with a weak D call TRBD1 (6 bases). The CDR3 is 12 residues long. The V end was cut by 5 bases, the J end by 4 bases, with 10 bases between. Germline CDR1 is SQVTM and CDR2 is ANQGSEA. CDR3 sequence reads: CSVREGADTQYF. The CDR3 region has the DNA TGCAGCGTTCGAGAGGGGGCAGATACGCAGTATTTT.

This clonotype was seen more than once but under ten times. The chain joins TRBV7-2 to TRBJ2-4; 11 positions match TRBD1. Germline CDR1 reads SGHTA; CDR2 reads FQGNSA. The junction had 0 bases not matched to a gene; V was cut back by 5 bases and J by 6 bases. This CDR3 contains 13 residues. The DNA for the CDR3 is TGTGCCAGCAGCGGACAGGGGGCAAACATTCAGTACTTC. As protein: CASSGQGANIQYF.

This chain connects TRBV19 to TRBJ1-5, with D maybe TRBD1 (6 bases). This CDR3 is built from 15 residues. V was cut by 5 bases and J by 6 bases, with 17 bases left in between. CDR1 LNHDA and CDR2 SQIVND come from the germline V gene (reference sequence). The CDR3 reads CASSPRGMGVQPQHF. In nucleotides, the CDR3 is TGTGCCAGTAGTCCCAGGGGAATGGGCGTTCAGCCCCAGCATTTT.

The chain has TRBV20-1 and TRBJ2-7; 8 bases align to TRBD1. Per germline, CDR1 DFQATT and CDR2 SNEGSKA (reference sequence). This CDR3 comprises 16 residues. As DNA, the CDR3 is TGCAGCGCCTCGGGACAGGCTGGAGGCTGGGCCTACGAGCAGTACTTC. It is translated as CSASGQAGGWAYEQYF.

The chain uses TRBV28 and TRBJ2-7; unclear D gene. The germline CDR1 and CDR2 sequences are MDHEN and SYDVKM. With 6 bases removed from V and 2 bases from J, the gap between germline ends came to 11 bases. This CDR3 is 13 amino acids long. CDR3 residues: CASRGPEAYEQYF. DNA for the CDR3: TGTGCCAGCAGAGGACCGGAAGCCTACGAGCAGTACTTC.

This clonotype showed up many times. The chain carries TRBV7-6 and TRBJ2-3; a possible D gene is TRBD2 (6 bases). Deletions cut 3 bases from V and 4 bases from J, with 11 bases between. This CDR3 is 14 amino acids long. Germline CDR1 is SGHVS and CDR2 is FNYEAQ. This CDR3 is CASSFRRAPDTQYF. The CDR3 DNA reads TGTGCCAGCAGCTTTCGGAGGGCCCCAGATACGCAGTATTTT.

This sequence joins TRBV7-3 and TRBJ2-1, with 14 bases that match TRBD2. CDR1 and CDR2 (germline): SGHTA, FQGTGA. The CDR3 is made up of 16 amino acids. Trimming took 1 base from V and 9 from J; bases not matched to a gene: 5. In DNA form, the CDR3 reads TGTGCCAGCAGCTTAAATGCGGGACTAGCGGGAGTTGAGCAGTTCTTC. This encodes CASSLNAGLAGVEQFF.

This clonotype was picked up many times. The rearrangement uses TRBV28 and TRBJ2-7, with no clear D. CDR1 MDHEN and CDR2 SYDVKM come from the germline V gene. The CDR3 contains 11 residues. V lost 5 bases and J 5 bases, leaving 7 bases between the germline ends. The CDR3 sequence is CASSTVDEQYF. In DNA form, the CDR3 reads TGTGCCAGCAGTACCGTAGACGAGCAGTACTTC.

This clonotype was recorded many times. The chain's CDR3 is CASSSGVLAREQYF. DNA for the CDR3: TGCGCCAGCAGCTCTGGAGTGCTAGCGCGGGAGCAGTACTTC. V and J are TRBV5-1 and TRBJ2-7, with D perhaps matching TRBD2 (6 bases). Germline assignment: CDR1 SGHRS and CDR2 YFSETQ. Trimming took 3 bases from V and 7 from J, leaving 17 bases between them. The CDR3 is made up of 14 amino acids.

This clonotype was seen a handful of times. V and J are TRBV5-1 and TRBJ2-7; D call uncertain. The V gene's germline CDR1 is SGHRS and CDR2 YFSETQ. This CDR3 is built from 13 residues. Trimming cost V 3 bases and J 8 bases, with 15 bases left between them. The chain's CDR3 is CASSSERRIKQYF. The CDR3 coding sequence is TGCGCCAGCAGCTCCGAGCGCAGGATCAAGCAGTACTTC.

There are a few counts of this clonotype. V is TRBV20-1 and J is TRBJ2-5; no clear D. Trimming shortened V by 1 base and J by 5 bases, and 14 bases separated the two germline ends. This CDR3 comprises 14 residues. Per germline, CDR1 DFQATT and CDR2 SNEGSKA (reference sequence). CDR3 nucleotides: TGCAGTGCTAGAGTCGGTTGGGCGCGGGAGACCCAGTACTTC. This translates into CSARVGWARETQYF.

In this sample, this clonotype turned up many times. The chain couples TRBV7-2 to TRBJ2-3; D gene ambiguous. CDR1 is SGHTA and CDR2 is FQGNSA in the germline V gene. The CDR3 has 12 residues. V dropped 6 bases and J dropped 4 bases, with 8 bases sitting between them. This CDR3 reads CASSRAADTQYF. The CDR3 nucleotides read TGTGCCAGCAGTCGGGCTGCAGATACGCAGTATTTT.